This T cell receptor (beta chain) was sequenced for a study of T-cell memory formation after mild COVID-19. Each CDR3 protein is one row after TCRdb ran MiXCR on the 5' RACE reads. The sample lists almost 350,000 distinct CDR3 sequences; around 20% were seen once. The junction had 6 bases not matched to a gene; V was cut back by 5 bases and J by 0 bases. The CDR3 totals 16 residues. Germline CDR1 is SGHTA and CDR2 is FQGNSA. The chain uses TRBV7-2 and TRBJ2-5, with 10 bases matching TRBD1. This receptor was obtained from a man younger than 30 who had mild COVID-19 (a few samples of this study predate the infection). Cell type and time point are not known. The sequenced sample consisted of PBMCs or a T cell subset sorted from them (not recorded which). CDR3: CASSPFGTGDQETQYF. The CDR3 DNA reads TGTGCCAGCAGCCCATTCGGGACAGGGGACCAAGAGACCCAGTACTTC.